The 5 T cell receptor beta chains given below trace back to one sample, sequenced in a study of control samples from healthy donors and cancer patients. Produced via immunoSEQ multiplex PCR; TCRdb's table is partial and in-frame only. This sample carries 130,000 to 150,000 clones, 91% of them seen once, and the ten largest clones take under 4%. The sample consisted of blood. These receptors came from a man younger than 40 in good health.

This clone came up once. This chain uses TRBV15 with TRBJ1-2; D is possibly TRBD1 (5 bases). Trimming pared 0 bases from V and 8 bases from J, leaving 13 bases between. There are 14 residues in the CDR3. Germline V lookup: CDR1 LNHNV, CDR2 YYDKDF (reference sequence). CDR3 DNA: TGTGCCACCAGCAGAGATATCTCAGGGAACGGCTACACCTTC. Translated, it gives CATSRDISGNGYTF.

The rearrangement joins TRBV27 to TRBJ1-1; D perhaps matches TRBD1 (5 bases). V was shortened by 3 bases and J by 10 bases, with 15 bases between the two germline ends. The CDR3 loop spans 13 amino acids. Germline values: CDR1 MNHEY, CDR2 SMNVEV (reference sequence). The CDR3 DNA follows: TGTGCCAGCAGTTTCCACGGGGGAAGTGGAGCTTTCTTT. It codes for CASSFHGGSGAFF.

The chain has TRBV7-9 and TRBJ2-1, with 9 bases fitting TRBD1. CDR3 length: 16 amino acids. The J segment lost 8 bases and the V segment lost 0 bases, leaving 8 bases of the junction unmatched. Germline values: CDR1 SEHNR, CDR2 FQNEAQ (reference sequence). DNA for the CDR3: TGTGCCAGCAGCTTAGCTGGACAGGGGTCGGGTTATGAGCAGTTCTTC. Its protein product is CASSLAGQGSGYEQFF.

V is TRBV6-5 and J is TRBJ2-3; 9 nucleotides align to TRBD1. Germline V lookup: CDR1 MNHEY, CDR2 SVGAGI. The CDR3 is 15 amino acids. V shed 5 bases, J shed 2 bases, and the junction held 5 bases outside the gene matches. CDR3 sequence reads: CASSRQGGLTDTQYF. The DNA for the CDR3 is TGTGCCAGCAGTCGACAGGGGGGACTCACAGATACGCAGTATTTT.

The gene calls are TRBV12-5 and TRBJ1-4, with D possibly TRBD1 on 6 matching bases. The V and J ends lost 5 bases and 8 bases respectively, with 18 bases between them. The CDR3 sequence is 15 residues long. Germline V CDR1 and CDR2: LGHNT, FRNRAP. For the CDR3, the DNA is TGTGCTAGTGGTCACCAACCGAAGACAGGCGAAAAACTGTTTTTT. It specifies CASGHQPKTGEKLFF.